What follows are 27 T cell receptor beta chains derived from one specimen sequenced in a study of CD8 T cells in Susac syndrome. Random hexamers were used to reverse transcribe roughly 0.5 to 1 ug of RNA. TCRdb passed the immunoSEQ multiplex PCR reads through MiXCR, listing each CDR3 protein once. The sample comprises 150,000 to 200,000 distinct CDR3 sequences, approximately 95% of which are singletons, and around 0.16% rests with the top ten. Sequences were obtained from CD8+ T cells from PBMCs. The receptors here all came from a human donor with multiple sclerosis.

The chain uses TRBV4-2 and TRBJ2-1; tentative D call: TRBD2 (6 bases). The V gene lost 0 bases and the J gene lost 6 bases, with 12 bases spanning the gap. The germline V gene has CDR1 LGHNA and CDR2 YNFKEQ. CDR3 size: 15 residues. CDR3 nucleotides: TGTGCCAGCAGCCAAGAGGGGGGTCTGGGCAATGAGCAGTTCTTC. It translates to CASSQEGGLGNEQFF.

The chain employs TRBV29-1 and TRBJ2-7; 9 nucleotides agree with TRBD1. The CDR3 is 13 amino acids. CDR1 is SQVTM, CDR2 ANQGSEA, per germline. V shed 7 bases, J shed 2 bases, and the junction held 6 bases outside the gene matches. The CDR3 DNA reads TGCAGCGCCCGGGACAGGGAAACCTACGAGCAGTACTTC. Translating it yields CSARDRETYEQYF.

The CDR3 nucleotides are TGTGCCAGCAGCCCAGGTCAAGAGACCCAGTACTTC. Translated: CASSPGQETQYF. The rearrangement uses TRBV12-3 or TRBV12-4 and TRBJ2-5, with no clear D. CDR3 length: 12 residues. V dropped 6 bases and J dropped 2 bases, with 7 bases sitting between them.

The rearrangement links TRBV4-1 to TRBJ1-4, with D hard to call. This CDR3 spans 16 amino acids. Trimming removed 1 base at V and 5 bases at J, with 14 bases between. Germline values: CDR1 MGHRA, CDR2 YSYEKL. CDR3: CASSQASGGANEKLFF. CDR3 nucleotides: TGCGCCAGCAGCCAAGCGTCGGGCGGAGCCAATGAAAAACTGTTTTTT.

The genes are TRBV7-9 and TRBJ2-1, with D tentatively TRBD2 (5 bases). In germline, CDR1 is SEHNR, CDR2 FQNEAQ (reference sequence). V gave up 7 bases and J gave up 2 bases, with 15 bases separating them. The CDR3 is 15 amino acids. CDR3: CASTLRDQPYNEQFF. DNA for the CDR3: TGTGCCAGCACCCTCCGGGATCAACCCTACAATGAGCAGTTCTTC.

V is TRBV19 and J is TRBJ2-5, with D maybe TRBD2 (5 bases). Between the trimmed V and J ends, which lost 3 bases and 5 bases, there was a span of 13 bases. The CDR3 extends over 14 amino acids. Germline V lookup: CDR1 LNHDA, CDR2 SQIVND (reference sequence). The CDR3 reads CASSIMSSGETQYF. Here the CDR3 DNA reads TGTGCCAGTAGTATTATGTCTTCGGGGGAGACCCAGTACTTC.

The rearrangement joins TRBV2 to TRBJ2-7; the D gene is possibly TRBD2 (5 bases). The germline V gene has CDR1 SNHLY and CDR2 FYNNEI. The CDR3 has 14 amino acids. V was cut by 1 base and J by 5 bases, with 12 bases left in between. DNA of the CDR3: TGTGCCAGCAGTGAAGAAGACTGGGAGAACGAGCAGTACTTC. The encoded protein is CASSEEDWENEQYF.

In its sample, this clonotype was seen once. The gene calls are TRBV27 and TRBJ2-5; D gene unclear. V lost 0 bases, J lost 7 bases, and 9 bases lay in between. This CDR3 has 13 amino acids. Germline V gene lookup returns CDR1 MNHEY and CDR2 SMNVEV (reference sequence). The CDR3 sequence is CASSLSPVRTQYF. The CDR3 nucleotides are TGTGCCAGCAGTTTATCGCCAGTCCGGACCCAGTACTTC.

The V call is TRBV24-1, the J call TRBJ1-5; weak D call: TRBD1 (5 bases). Trimming shortened V by 4 bases and J by 2 bases, and 11 bases separated the two germline ends. CDR3 size: 15 residues. In germline, CDR1 is KGHDR, CDR2 SFDVKD. The CDR3 region is CATSDRGPGNQPQHF. CDR3 nucleotide sequence: TGTGCCACCAGTGACCGGGGACCTGGCAATCAGCCCCAGCATTTT.

This sequence joins TRBV19 and TRBJ2-3; D perhaps matches TRBD2 (6 bases). Trimming shortened V by 6 bases and J by 5 bases, and 15 bases separated the two germline ends. The CDR3 totals 14 residues. Per the germline V gene, CDR1 is LNHDA and CDR2 is SQIVND (reference sequence). CDR3 sequence reads: CASSRLQAGDTQYF. The CDR3 DNA follows: TGTGCCAGTAGCCGACTACAAGCGGGAGATACGCAGTATTTT. Together with reference TRBV19 and TRBJ2-3, the CDR3 gives the full variable domain: DGGITQSPKYLFRKEGQNVTLSCEQNLNHDAMYWYRQDPGQGLRLIYYSQIVNDFQKGDIAEGYSVSREKKESFPLTVTSAQKNPTAFYLCASSRLQAGDTQYFGPGTRLTVL.

The chain uses TRBV29-1 and TRBJ1-1, with D perhaps matching TRBD1 (6 bases). Germline V CDR1 and CDR2: SQVTM, ANQGSEA. Between the trimmed V and J ends, which lost 5 bases and 1 base, there was a span of 8 bases. This CDR3 is 12 amino acids long. CDR3 in amino acids: CSVNRENTEAFF. In DNA, the CDR3 is TGCAGCGTTAACAGGGAGAACACTGAAGCTTTCTTT. The variable domain in full, with the rest retrieved from reference TRBV29-1 and TRBJ1-1, is SAVISQKPSRDICQRGTSLTIQCQVDSQVTMMFWYRQQPGQSLTLIATANQGSEATYESGFVIDKFPISRPNLTFSTLTVSNMSPEDSSIYLCSVNRENTEAFFGQGTRLTVV.

This clonotype has only one observation. The limits of the CDR3 on the DNA are not certain, so only TCRdb's listed CDR3 is given. This chain connects TRBV6-5 to TRBJ2-7; the table names TRBD2, a call not compared with the DNA. The CDR3 totals 15 residues, both ends included. CDR1 and CDR2 from the germline V gene are MNHEY and SVGAGI. The CDR3 spells CASSSSPSRADEQYF.

This chain connects TRBV15 to TRBJ2-6; D is ambiguous. The CDR3 runs to 16 residues. Between the trimmed V and J ends, which lost 0 bases and 1 base, there was a span of 7 bases. Germline CDR1 LNHNV, CDR2 YYDKDF (reference sequence). In DNA form, the CDR3 reads TGTGCCACCAGCAGAGATTTAGGTTCTGGGGCCAACGTCCTGACTTTC. This translates into CATSRDLGSGANVLTF.

V gene TRBV7-3 combines with J gene TRBJ2-7, with D unresolved. Trimming took off 4 bases at V and 3 bases at J, with 31 bases between the two ends. Germline V gene lookup returns CDR1 SGHTA and CDR2 FQGTGA. CDR3 length equals 20 residues. Written as DNA, the CDR3 is TGTGCCAGCAGCTCGTCTTCTTTTTCCTCTCTACCAGGTCTACTCTACGAGCAGTACTTC. Its protein is CASSSSSFSSLPGLLYEQYF. Drawing the rest from reference TRBV7-3 and TRBJ2-7, the complete variable domain is GAGVSQTPSNKVTEKGKYVELRCDPISGHTALYWYRQSLGQGPEFLIYFQGTGAADDSGLPNDRFFAVRPEGSVSTLKIQRTERGDSAVYLCASSSSSFSSLPGLLYEQYFGPGTRLTVT.

The CDR3 here is CASSVSGRIDEQFF. DNA for the CDR3: TGTGCCAGTAGTGTCAGCGGGAGGATCGATGAGCAGTTCTTC. V is TRBV19 and J is TRBJ2-1, with 9 bases that match TRBD2. The CDR3 sequence is 14 residues long. Germline V gene lookup returns CDR1 LNHDA and CDR2 SQIVND (reference sequence). With V trimmed by 5 bases and J by 8 bases, 7 bases remained unmatched.

About this clonotype: At one boundary the junction diverges from the germline segment, which might be a read error. This chain connects TRBV7-7 to TRBJ2-1, with D tentatively TRBD1 or TRBD2 (5 bases each). CDR1 is SSHAT and CDR2 is FNYEAQ in the germline V gene (reference sequence). The CDR3 has 15 amino acids. CDR3 residues: CASSLSRDPYNEQFF. The CDR3 DNA reads TGTGCTAGCAGCTTAAGCCGGGACCCCTACAATGAGCAGTTCTTC.

This clonotype came up a few times. The chain recombines TRBV7-9 with TRBJ2-7; no clear D gene. Germline V gene data show CDR1 as SEHNR and CDR2 as FQNEAQ (reference sequence). The ends were cut back, 3 bases at V and 3 bases at J, with 9 bases in the middle. This CDR3 is 13 amino acids long. The CDR3 spells CASSLDGHYEQYF. The CDR3 DNA reads as TGTGCCAGCAGCTTGGACGGGCACTACGAGCAGTACTTC.

The chain is built from TRBV15 and TRBJ2-1; D could derive from TRBD1 or TRBD2 (6 bases each). Looked up from germline, CDR1 is LNHNV and CDR2 is YYDKDF (reference sequence). Trimming shortened V by 1 base and J by 4 bases, and 8 bases separated the two germline ends. The CDR3 has 14 residues. In nucleotides, the CDR3 is TGTGCCACCAGCAGAGCGGGGGCATACAATGAGCAGTTCTTC. Protein: CATSRAGAYNEQFF. Full variable domain (outside the CDR3, taken from reference TRBV15 and TRBJ2-1): DAMVIQNPRYQVTQFGKPVTLSCSQTLNHNVMYWYQQKSSQAPKLLFHYYDKDFNNEADTPDNFQSRRPNTSFCFLDIRSPGLGDTAMYLCATSRAGAYNEQFFGPGTRLTVL.

V and J are TRBV4-1 and TRBJ2-7, with 8 positions matching TRBD1. The CDR3 consists of 15 residues. CDR1 and CDR2 (germline): MGHRA, YSYEKL. V trimming: 4 bases; J trimming: 3 bases; junction bases outside the gene matches: 8. CDR3: CASSPPGQGIYEQYF. The CDR3, as DNA: TGCGCCAGCAGCCCCCCCGGACAGGGTATCTACGAGCAGTACTTC.

This clonotype was seen a single time. The V call is TRBV15, the J call TRBJ1-2, with a possible D match to TRBD1 (5 bases). Trimming removed 1 base from V and 8 bases from J, with 14 bases in between. This CDR3 has 14 amino acids. Germline V lookup: CDR1 LNHNV, CDR2 YYDKDF (reference sequence). Written as DNA, the CDR3 is TGTGCCACCAGCAGAGCTGGGGCAGGAGACGGCTACACCTTC. This codes for CATSRAGAGDGYTF. Combining the CDR3 with reference TRBV15 and TRBJ1-2 gives the whole variable domain DAMVIQNPRYQVTQFGKPVTLSCSQTLNHNVMYWYQQKSSQAPKLLFHYYDKDFNNEADTPDNFQSRRPNTSFCFLDIRSPGLGDTAMYLCATSRAGAGDGYTFGSGTRLTVV.

The chain has TRBV7-9 and TRBJ1-2; no clear D gene. The CDR3 consists of 16 residues. Germline assignment: CDR1 SEHNR and CDR2 FQNEAQ (reference sequence). The ends were cut back, 4 bases at V and 5 bases at J, with 20 bases in the middle. The CDR3 region is CASSSTQHSAAYGYTF. In DNA form, the CDR3 reads TGTGCCAGCAGCTCGACACAACATTCAGCGGCATATGGCTACACCTTC.

The rearrangement joins TRBV2 to TRBJ2-1; D is ambiguous. The CDR3 spans 13 residues. The ends were cut back, 3 bases at V and 7 bases at J, with 10 bases in the middle. Germline V gene lookup returns CDR1 SNHLY and CDR2 FYNNEI. The CDR3, as DNA: TGTGCCAGCAGTGAGACAACCCGGAATGAGCAGTTCTTC. Translating it yields CASSETTRNEQFF.

The chain links TRBV11-2 to TRBJ2-4; 9 bases line up with TRBD1. This CDR3 contains 16 residues. Losses at the gene ends were 3 bases for V and 8 bases for J; bases not matched to a gene: 11. Germline V CDR1 and CDR2: SGHAT, FQNNGV. The CDR3 sequence: CASSFYRGRGKDIQYF. The DNA for the CDR3 is TGTGCCAGCAGCTTCTACAGGGGGCGCGGTAAGGACATTCAGTACTTC.

The chain is built from TRBV7-9 and TRBJ2-7, with TRBD1 as a possible D gene (5 bases). This CDR3 is 13 amino acids long. Germline lookup yields CDR1 SEHNR and CDR2 FQNEAQ (reference sequence). V was shortened by 5 bases and J by 3 bases, with 11 bases between the two germline ends. The CDR3 spells CASSLDSHYEQYF. The CDR3 region has the DNA TGTGCCAGCAGCCTCGACAGCCACTACGAGCAGTACTTC.

This rearrangement joins TRBV13 to TRBJ2-5, with 13 bases identical to TRBD2. The length of the CDR3 is 15 residues. Germline CDR1 reads PRHDT; CDR2 reads FYEKMQ (reference sequence). The junction had 5 bases not matched to a gene; V was cut back by 5 bases and J by 5 bases. This chain's CDR3 is CASSQLAGGPETQYF. The CDR3 nucleotides are TGTGCCAGCAGCCAACTAGCGGGAGGGCCGGAGACCCAGTACTTC.

This clonotype was counted once. Germline and junction disagree at one end, which may indicate a read error. The chain employs TRBV7-6 and TRBJ2-6; D is ambiguous. This CDR3 has 15 amino acids. CDR1 and CDR2 (germline): SGHVS, FNYEAQ. CDR3 sequence reads: CASSLVSSGANVLTF. CDR3 nucleotides: TGTGCCAGCAGCTTAGTGAGCTCTGGTGCCAACGTCCTGACTTTC.

V and J are TRBV29-1 and TRBJ1-2; D gene unclear. In germline, CDR1 is SQVTM, CDR2 ANQGSEA. V lost 2 bases, J lost 3 bases, and 7 bases lay in between. This CDR3 spans 12 amino acids. The DNA of the CDR3 is TGCAGCGTTGAACAAGGAGACTATGGCTACACCTTC. This codes for CSVEQGDYGYTF.